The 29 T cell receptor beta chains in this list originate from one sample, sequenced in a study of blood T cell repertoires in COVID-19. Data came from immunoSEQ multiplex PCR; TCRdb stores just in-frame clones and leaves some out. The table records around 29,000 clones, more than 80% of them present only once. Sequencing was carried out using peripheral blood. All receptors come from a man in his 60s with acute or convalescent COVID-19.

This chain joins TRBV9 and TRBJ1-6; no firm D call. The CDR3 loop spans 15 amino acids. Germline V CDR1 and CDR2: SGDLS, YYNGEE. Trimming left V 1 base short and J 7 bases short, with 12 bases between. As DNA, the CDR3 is TGTGCCAGCAGCGTATCGGGTGTCGGAAATTCACCCCTCCACTTT. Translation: CASSVSGVGNSPLHF.

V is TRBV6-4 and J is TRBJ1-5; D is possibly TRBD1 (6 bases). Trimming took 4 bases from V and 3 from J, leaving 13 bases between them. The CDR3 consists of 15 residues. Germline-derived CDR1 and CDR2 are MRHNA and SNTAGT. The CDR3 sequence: CASSVEQGTNQPQHF. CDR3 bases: TGTGCCAGCAGTGTCGAACAGGGTACCAATCAGCCCCAGCATTTT.

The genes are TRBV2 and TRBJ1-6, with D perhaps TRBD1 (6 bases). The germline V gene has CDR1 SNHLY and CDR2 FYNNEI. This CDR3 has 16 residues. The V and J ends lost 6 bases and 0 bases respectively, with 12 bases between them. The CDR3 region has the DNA TGTGCCAGCAGGGGACAACCGAGCTCCTATAATTCACCCCTCCACTTT. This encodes CASRGQPSSYNSPLHF.

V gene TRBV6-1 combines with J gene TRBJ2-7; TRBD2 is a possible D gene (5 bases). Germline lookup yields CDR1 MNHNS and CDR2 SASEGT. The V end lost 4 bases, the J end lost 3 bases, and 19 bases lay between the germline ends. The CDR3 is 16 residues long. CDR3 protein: CASSGSVGAGVYEQYF. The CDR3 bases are TGTGCCAGCAGTGGATCGGTGGGCGCCGGGGTCTACGAGCAGTACTTC.

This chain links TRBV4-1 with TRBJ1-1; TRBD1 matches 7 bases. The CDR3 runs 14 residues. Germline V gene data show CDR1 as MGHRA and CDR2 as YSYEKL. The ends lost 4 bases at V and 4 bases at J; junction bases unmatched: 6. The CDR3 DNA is TGCGCCAGCAGCCCCAGGGGGGCGGGCACTGAAGCTTTCTTT. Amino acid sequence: CASSPRGAGTEAFF.

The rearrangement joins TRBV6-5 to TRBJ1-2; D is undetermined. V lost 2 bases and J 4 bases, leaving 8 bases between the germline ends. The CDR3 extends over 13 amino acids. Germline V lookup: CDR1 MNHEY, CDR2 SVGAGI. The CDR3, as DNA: TGTGCCAGCAGTTACGCAGGCGTCTATGGCTACACCTTC. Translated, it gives CASSYAGVYGYTF.

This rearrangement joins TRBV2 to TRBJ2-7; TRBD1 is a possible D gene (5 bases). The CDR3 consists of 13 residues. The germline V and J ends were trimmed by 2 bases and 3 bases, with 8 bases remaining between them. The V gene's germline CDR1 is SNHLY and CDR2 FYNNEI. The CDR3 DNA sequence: TGTGCCAGCAGTGAATGGCAGGGCTACGAGCAGTACTTC. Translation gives CASSEWQGYEQYF.

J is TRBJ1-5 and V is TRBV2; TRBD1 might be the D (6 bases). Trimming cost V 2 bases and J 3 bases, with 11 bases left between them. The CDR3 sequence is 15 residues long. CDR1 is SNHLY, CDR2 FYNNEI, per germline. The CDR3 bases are TGTGCCAGCAGTGAATGGGGGGGCAACAATCAGCCCCAGCATTTT. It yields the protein CASSEWGGNNQPQHF.

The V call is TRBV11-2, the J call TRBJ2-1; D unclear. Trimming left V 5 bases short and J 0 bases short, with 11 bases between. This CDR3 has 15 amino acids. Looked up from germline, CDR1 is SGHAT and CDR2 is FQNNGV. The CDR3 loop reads CASSTRSSSYNEQFF. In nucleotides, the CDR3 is TGTGCCAGCAGCACCAGGTCCAGCTCCTACAATGAGCAGTTCTTC.

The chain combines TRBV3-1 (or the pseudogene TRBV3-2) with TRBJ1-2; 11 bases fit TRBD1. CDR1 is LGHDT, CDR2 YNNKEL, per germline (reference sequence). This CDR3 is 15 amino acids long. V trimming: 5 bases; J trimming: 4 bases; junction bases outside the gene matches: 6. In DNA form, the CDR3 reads TGTGCCAGCAGCGAACCGGGACAGGGGGGCTATGGCTACACCTTC. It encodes CASSEPGQGGYGYTF.

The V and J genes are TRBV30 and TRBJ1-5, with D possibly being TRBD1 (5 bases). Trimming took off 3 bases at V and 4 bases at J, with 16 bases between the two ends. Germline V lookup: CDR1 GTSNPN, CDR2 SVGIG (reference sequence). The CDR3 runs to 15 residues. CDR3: CAWRPGLARNQPQHF. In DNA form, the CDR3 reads TGTGCCTGGAGGCCGGGACTCGCTCGGAATCAGCCCCAGCATTTT.

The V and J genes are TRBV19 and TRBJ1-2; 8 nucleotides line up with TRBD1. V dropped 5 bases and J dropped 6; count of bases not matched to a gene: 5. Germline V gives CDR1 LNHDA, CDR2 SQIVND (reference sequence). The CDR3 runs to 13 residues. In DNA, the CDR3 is TGTGCCAGTAGTTTTAGACAGGGGAATGGCTACACCTTC. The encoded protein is CASSFRQGNGYTF.

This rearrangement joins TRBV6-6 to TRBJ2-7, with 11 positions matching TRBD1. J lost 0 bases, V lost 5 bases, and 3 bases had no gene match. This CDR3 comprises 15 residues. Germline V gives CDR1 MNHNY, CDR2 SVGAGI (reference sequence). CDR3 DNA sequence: TGTGCCAGCAGTCTCGGACAGGGGGCCTCCTACGAGCAGTACTTC. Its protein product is CASSLGQGASYEQYF.

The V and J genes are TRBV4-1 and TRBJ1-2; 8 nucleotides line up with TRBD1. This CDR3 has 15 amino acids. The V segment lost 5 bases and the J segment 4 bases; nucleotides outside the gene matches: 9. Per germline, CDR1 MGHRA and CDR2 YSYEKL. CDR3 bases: TGCGCCAGCAGCTCAGGGACAGGTAGGGGCTATGGCTACACCTTC. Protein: CASSSGTGRGYGYTF.

The CDR3 spells CASSDGTGGDYGYTF. As DNA, the CDR3 is TGTGCCAGCAGCGACGGGACAGGCGGGGACTATGGCTACACCTTC. J is TRBJ1-2 and V is TRBV6-2 or TRBV6-3, with 8 bases fitting TRBD1. Looked up from germline, CDR1 is MNHEY and CDR2 is SVGEGT. The junction had 9 bases not matched to a gene; V was cut back by 6 bases and J by 3 bases. This CDR3 spans 15 amino acids.

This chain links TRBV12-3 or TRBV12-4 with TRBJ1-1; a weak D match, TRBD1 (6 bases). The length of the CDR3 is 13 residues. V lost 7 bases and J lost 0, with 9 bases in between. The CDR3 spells CASNNRVNTEAFF. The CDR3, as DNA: TGTGCCAGCAATAACAGGGTGAACACTGAAGCTTTCTTT.

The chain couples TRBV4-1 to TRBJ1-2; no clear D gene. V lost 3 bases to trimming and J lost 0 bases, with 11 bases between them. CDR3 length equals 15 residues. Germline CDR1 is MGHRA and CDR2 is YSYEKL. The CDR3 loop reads CASSQYQKANYGYTF. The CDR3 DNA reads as TGCGCCAGCAGCCAGTATCAGAAAGCTAACTATGGCTACACCTTC.

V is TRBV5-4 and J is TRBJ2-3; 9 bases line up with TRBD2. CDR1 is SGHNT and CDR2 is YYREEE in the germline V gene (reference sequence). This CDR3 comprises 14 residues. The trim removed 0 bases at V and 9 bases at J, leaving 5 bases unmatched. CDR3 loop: CASSLELAGGTQYF. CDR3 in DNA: TGTGCCAGCAGCTTGGAATTGGCGGGGGGGACGCAGTATTTT.

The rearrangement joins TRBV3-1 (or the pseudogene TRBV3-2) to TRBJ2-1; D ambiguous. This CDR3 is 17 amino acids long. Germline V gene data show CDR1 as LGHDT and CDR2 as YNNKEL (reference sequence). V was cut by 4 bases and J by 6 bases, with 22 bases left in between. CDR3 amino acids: CASSLSNKRFSRNEQFF. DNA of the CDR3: TGTGCCAGCAGCCTATCAAATAAGAGGTTTAGTCGCAATGAGCAGTTCTTC.

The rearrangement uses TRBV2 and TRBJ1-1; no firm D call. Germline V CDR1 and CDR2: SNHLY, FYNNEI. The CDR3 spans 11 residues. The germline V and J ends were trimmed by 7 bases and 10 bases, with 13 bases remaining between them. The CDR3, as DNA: TGTGCCAGCACCGCCGGCGGATCAGCTTTCTTT. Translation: CASTAGGSAFF.

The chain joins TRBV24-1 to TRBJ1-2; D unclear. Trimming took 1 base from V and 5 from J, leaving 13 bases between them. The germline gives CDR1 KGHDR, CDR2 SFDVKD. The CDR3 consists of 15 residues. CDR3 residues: CATSDFSRGNYGYTF. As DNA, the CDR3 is TGTGCCACCAGTGATTTCTCGCGGGGAAATTATGGCTACACCTTC.

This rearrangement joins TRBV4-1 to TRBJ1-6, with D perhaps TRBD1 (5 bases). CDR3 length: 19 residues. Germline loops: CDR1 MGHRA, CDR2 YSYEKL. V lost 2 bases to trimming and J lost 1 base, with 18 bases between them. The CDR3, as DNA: TGCGCCAGCAGCCAAAGGGCGCCCAGGGATGGGTCCTATAATTCACCCCTCCACTTT. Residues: CASSQRAPRDGSYNSPLHF.

As DNA, the CDR3 is TGTGCCAGCAGCTCGCTAGCGGGAGGGCCCGGGAATACGCAGTATTTT. This encodes CASSSLAGGPGNTQYF. This chain links TRBV11-2 with TRBJ2-3; 12 bases fit TRBD2. The CDR3 spans 16 residues. Trimming at V came to 4 bases and at J to 7 bases, leaving 9 bases not matched to a gene. The V gene's germline CDR1 is SGHAT and CDR2 FQNNGV.

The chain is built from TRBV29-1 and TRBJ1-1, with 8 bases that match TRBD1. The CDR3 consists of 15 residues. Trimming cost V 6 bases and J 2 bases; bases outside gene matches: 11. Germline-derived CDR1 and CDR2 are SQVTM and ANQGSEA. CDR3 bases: TGCAGCGTGGCTGGACAGGGAGGCGCAAACACTGAAGCTTTCTTT. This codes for CSVAGQGGANTEAFF. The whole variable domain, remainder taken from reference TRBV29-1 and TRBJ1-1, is SAVISQKPSRDICQRGTSLTIQCQVDSQVTMMFWYRQQPGQSLTLIATANQGSEATYESGFVIDKFPISRPNLTFSTLTVSNMSPEDSSIYLCSVAGQGGANTEAFFGQGTRLTVV.

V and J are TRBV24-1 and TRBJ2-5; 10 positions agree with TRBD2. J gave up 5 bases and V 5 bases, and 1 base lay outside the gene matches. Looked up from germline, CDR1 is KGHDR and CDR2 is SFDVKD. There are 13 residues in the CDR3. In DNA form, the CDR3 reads TGTGCCACCAGTGGACTAGCGGGCGAGACCCAGTACTTC. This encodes CATSGLAGETQYF.

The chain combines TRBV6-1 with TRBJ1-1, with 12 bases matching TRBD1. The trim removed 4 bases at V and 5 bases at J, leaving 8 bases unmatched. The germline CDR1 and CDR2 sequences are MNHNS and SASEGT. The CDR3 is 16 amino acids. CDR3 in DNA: TGTGCCAGCAGTGGACCGGGACAGGGGGCTGGAACTGAAGCTTTCTTT. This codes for CASSGPGQGAGTEAFF.

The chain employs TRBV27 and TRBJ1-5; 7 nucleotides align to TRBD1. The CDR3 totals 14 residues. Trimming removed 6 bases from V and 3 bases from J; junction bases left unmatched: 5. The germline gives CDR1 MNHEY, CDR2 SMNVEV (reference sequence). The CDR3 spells CASRGGQLNQPQHF. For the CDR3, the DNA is TGTGCCAGCAGAGGGGGACAGCTCAATCAGCCCCAGCATTTT.

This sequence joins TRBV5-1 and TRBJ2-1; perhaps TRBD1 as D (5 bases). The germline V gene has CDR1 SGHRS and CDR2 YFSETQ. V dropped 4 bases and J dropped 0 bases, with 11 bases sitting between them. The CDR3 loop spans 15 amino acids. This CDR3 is CASSPRTYSYNEQFF. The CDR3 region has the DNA TGCGCCAGCAGCCCAAGGACATACTCCTACAATGAGCAGTTCTTC.

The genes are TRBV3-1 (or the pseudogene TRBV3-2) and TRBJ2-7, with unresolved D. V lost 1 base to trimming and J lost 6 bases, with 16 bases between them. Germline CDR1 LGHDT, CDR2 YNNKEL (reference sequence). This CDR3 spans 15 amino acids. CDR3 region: CASSQVRGASAEQYF. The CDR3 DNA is TGTGCCAGCAGCCAAGTGAGAGGCGCCTCTGCCGAGCAGTACTTC.